These 13 T cell receptor beta chains were sequenced from one sample in a study of blood T cell repertoires in COVID-19. The data were produced by immunoSEQ multiplex PCR, yet TCRdb's version contains in-frame clones alone and is incomplete. The sample carries about 48,000 clones, approximately 80% recorded once. Sequencing was done on a sample of peripheral blood. The receptors were sampled from a man between 35 and 55 years old with acute or convalescent COVID-19.

V usage is TRBV29-1 and J usage is TRBJ2-5; D might be TRBD2 (6 bases). Per the germline V gene, CDR1 is SQVTM and CDR2 is ANQGSEA. The V gene lost 4 bases and the J gene lost 3 bases, with 15 bases spanning the gap. This CDR3 spans 14 amino acids. The CDR3 sequence: CSVVGRGDEETQYF. Here the CDR3 DNA reads TGCAGCGTTGTAGGGCGGGGTGATGAAGAGACCCAGTACTTC.

Worth noting for this clone: Other DNA variants within this sample encode the same CDR3. The chain carries TRBV6-5 and TRBJ2-7, with D unclear. The CDR3 is 11 residues long. The germline gives CDR1 MNHEY, CDR2 SVGAGI. V gave up 4 bases and J gave up 3 bases, with 4 bases separating them. The CDR3 spells CASSSVYEQYF. The DNA of the CDR3 is TGTGCCAGCAGTTCGGTCTACGAGCAGTACTTC.

The CDR3 here is CASSFASGGTGELFF. The CDR3 DNA sequence: TGCGCCAGCAGCTTCGCTAGCGGGGGCACCGGGGAGCTGTTTTTT. This chain uses TRBV5-1 with TRBJ2-2, with TRBD2 identical over 10 bases. Trimming took 2 bases from V and 4 from J; bases not matched to a gene: 2. This CDR3 region has 15 residues. Germline V gene sequence: CDR1 SGHRS, CDR2 YFSETQ.

The rearrangement joins TRBV6-5 to TRBJ1-4; 7 bases match TRBD1. CDR1 MNHEY and CDR2 SVGAGI come from the germline V gene. The J segment lost 6 bases and the V segment lost 5 bases, leaving 6 bases of the junction unmatched. The CDR3 runs 14 residues. CDR3 in DNA: TGTGCCAGCAGTAGGGGGCAGGGCGATGAAAAACTGTTTTTT. As protein: CASSRGQGDEKLFF.

This clone came up once. The chain carries TRBV7-9 and TRBJ2-3; a possible D gene is TRBD2 (5 bases). The CDR3 consists of 15 residues. The V and J ends lost 0 bases and 2 bases respectively, with 9 bases between them. Per the germline V gene, CDR1 is SEHNR and CDR2 is FQNEAQ (reference sequence). CDR3 region: CASSLAHGLTDTQYF. The CDR3 DNA reads TGTGCCAGCAGCTTAGCGCACGGACTCACAGATACGCAGTATTTT.

V and J are TRBV3-1 (or the pseudogene TRBV3-2) and TRBJ1-1; 7 bases line up with TRBD1. The V segment lost 4 bases and the J segment 6 bases; nucleotides outside the gene matches: 5. This CDR3 has 13 residues. Germline lookup yields CDR1 LGHDT and CDR2 YNNKEL (reference sequence). Written as DNA, the CDR3 is TGTGCCAGCAGCCTGCACAGGGGCGCTGAAGCTTTCTTT. It translates to CASSLHRGAEAFF.

This chain links TRBV27 with TRBJ2-5, with D possibly being TRBD2 (5 bases). Germline V gives CDR1 MNHEY, CDR2 SMNVEV (reference sequence). The CDR3 runs 13 residues. The germline V and J ends were trimmed by 6 bases and 7 bases, with 15 bases remaining between them. CDR3: CASRGSGSMTQYF. The CDR3, as DNA: TGTGCCAGCAGAGGAAGCGGCTCGATGACCCAGTACTTC.

The CDR3 loop is CASSLGTAYGYTF. The CDR3 nucleotides read TGCGCCAGCAGCCTAGGGACAGCTTATGGCTACACCTTC. The rearrangement joins TRBV5-1 to TRBJ1-2; 7 bases match TRBD1. Unmatched junction bases numbered 5, after V lost 4 bases and J lost 5 bases. This CDR3 has 13 amino acids. Germline V lookup: CDR1 SGHRS, CDR2 YFSETQ.

The chain joins TRBV4-1 to TRBJ1-2; a possible D gene is TRBD1 (5 bases). Trimming left V 1 base short and J 2 bases short, with 14 bases between. The germline V gene encodes CDR1 MGHRA and CDR2 YSYEKL. CDR3 length: 16 amino acids. The CDR3 reads CASSQGVGAKNYGYTF. CDR3 DNA: TGCGCCAGCAGCCAAGGGGTAGGGGCGAAAAACTATGGCTACACCTTC.

The chain couples TRBV19 to TRBJ2-1, with TRBD2 matching 7 bases. With V trimmed by 3 bases and J by 0 bases, 8 bases remained unmatched. Germline V CDR1 and CDR2: LNHDA, SQIVND (reference sequence). The CDR3 loop spans 17 amino acids. The CDR3 region is CASSMHGGGSSYNEQFF. The CDR3 DNA follows: TGTGCCAGTAGTATGCATGGGGGGGGGAGCTCCTACAATGAGCAGTTCTTC.

V and J are TRBV4-1 and TRBJ2-2; D unclear. This CDR3 is 15 amino acids long. The ends were cut back, 0 bases at V and 1 base at J, with 6 bases in the middle. Germline V lookup: CDR1 MGHRA, CDR2 YSYEKL. The DNA for the CDR3 is TGCGCCAGCAGCCAAGAACAGAAGAACACCGGGGAGCTGTTTTTT. As protein: CASSQEQKNTGELFF.

The V call is TRBV19, the J call TRBJ1-6; D gene ambiguous. The germline gives CDR1 LNHDA, CDR2 SQIVND (reference sequence). V shed 5 bases and J shed 5 bases, with 10 bases lying between them. CDR3 length: 14 residues. CDR3 DNA sequence: TGTGCCAGTAGTCCTGGGAGGGATAATTCACCCCTCCACTTT. The encoded protein is CASSPGRDNSPLHF.

The chain employs TRBV7-9 and TRBJ2-5; tentatively, D is TRBD1 (6 bases). Germline V gene data show CDR1 as SEHNR and CDR2 as FQNEAQ (reference sequence). The CDR3 is 12 amino acids. V lost 6 bases and J 7 bases, leaving 12 bases between the germline ends. The CDR3: CASRGAAVTQYF. DNA of the CDR3: TGTGCCAGCAGGGGGGCGGCCGTGACCCAGTACTTC.